This T cell receptor beta chain derives from a study of OX40 agonist ivuxolimab in advanced cancers. The CDR3 loop spans 16 amino acids. The ends were cut back, 4 bases at V and 5 bases at J, with 19 bases in the middle. Germline V CDR1 and CDR2: SGHDT, YYEEEE. TCRdb's table, derived via immunoSEQ multiplex PCR, lists solely in-frame clones and lacks some. The sample consists of 50,000 to 55,000 clones, around 89% of them appearing once. This clonotype was obtained from an adult with an advanced solid tumor such as melanoma, head and neck, liver or kidney cancer. V and J are TRBV5-6 and TRBJ1-5; the D gene is possibly TRBD1 (6 bases). The sample here was CD4+ or CD8+ T cells sorted from blood, taken in a trial of the OX40 agonist ivuxolimab. CDR3 sequence: CASSKFQGIVDQPQHF. Here the CDR3 DNA reads TGTGCCAGCAGCAAGTTTCAGGGGATTGTGGATCAGCCCCAGCATTTT.